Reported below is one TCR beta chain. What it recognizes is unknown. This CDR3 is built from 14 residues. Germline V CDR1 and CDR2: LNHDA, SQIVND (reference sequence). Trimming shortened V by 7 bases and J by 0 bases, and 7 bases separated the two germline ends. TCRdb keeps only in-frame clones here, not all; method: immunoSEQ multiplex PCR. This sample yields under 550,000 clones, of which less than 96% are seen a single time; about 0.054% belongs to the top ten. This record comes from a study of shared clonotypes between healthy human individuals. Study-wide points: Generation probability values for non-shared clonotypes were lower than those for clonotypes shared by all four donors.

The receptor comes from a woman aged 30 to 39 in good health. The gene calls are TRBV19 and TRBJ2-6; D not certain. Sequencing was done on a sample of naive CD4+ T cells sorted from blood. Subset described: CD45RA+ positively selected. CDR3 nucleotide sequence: TGTGCCAGTAAAGTCGTCTCTGGGGCCAACGTCCTGACTTTC. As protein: CASKVVSGANVLTF.